These 32 T cell receptor beta chains originate from one sample sequenced in a study of blood T cell repertoires in COVID-19. The data were produced by immunoSEQ multiplex PCR, yet TCRdb's version contains in-frame clones alone and is incomplete. The table records 70,000 to 95,000 clones, roughly 90% of them present only once. Sequencing was done on a sample of peripheral blood. These receptors were obtained from a human donor with active COVID-19. The donor label of this sample is uncertain.

A note on this clone: Other DNA sequences in this sample translate to the same CDR3. The chain carries TRBV19 and TRBJ1-1; D unresolved. The CDR3 runs 12 residues. CDR1 is LNHDA, CDR2 SQIVND, per germline (reference sequence). V lost 6 bases to trimming and J lost 0 bases, with 5 bases between them. CDR3 DNA: TGTGCCAGTAGCTTTATGAACACTGAAGCTTTCTTT. It codes for CASSFMNTEAFF.

The count of this clone is one. The chain employs TRBV7-2 and TRBJ1-2, with TRBD1 as a possible D gene (6 bases). This CDR3 contains 15 residues. Germline V CDR1 and CDR2: SGHTA, FQGNSA. The V and J ends lost 1 base and 7 bases respectively, with 16 bases between them. In nucleotides, the CDR3 is TGTGCCAGCAGCTTAGATATCGGACAGTTCAGTGGCTACACCTTC. Translation gives CASSLDIGQFSGYTF.

This rearrangement joins TRBV5-1 to TRBJ2-7, with D uncertain. The V and J ends lost 2 bases and 1 base respectively, with 10 bases between them. This CDR3 has 14 residues. Germline CDR1 SGHRS, CDR2 YFSETQ. This chain's CDR3 is CASSLRHWSYEQYF. As DNA, the CDR3 is TGCGCCAGCAGCTTAAGACATTGGTCCTACGAGCAGTACTTC.

V and J are TRBV4-3 and TRBJ2-7; D gene uncertain. This CDR3 has 13 residues. V was trimmed by 0 bases and J by 5 bases, leaving 8 bases between them. CDR1 LGHNA and CDR2 YSLEER come from the germline V gene. The CDR3 sequence is CASSQDAWHEQYF. Written as DNA, the CDR3 is TGCGCCAGCAGCCAAGATGCCTGGCACGAGCAGTACTTC.

This clone was seen once. The gene calls are TRBV29-1 and TRBJ1-1, with D tentatively TRBD1 (5 bases). The germline gives CDR1 SQVTM, CDR2 ANQGSEA. CDR3 length equals 12 residues. Deletions cut 8 bases from V and 1 base from J, with 11 bases between. The chain's CDR3 is CSSTGGNTEAFF. The CDR3 region has the DNA TGCAGCTCGACCGGGGGGAACACTGAAGCTTTCTTT.

This clone was seen only once. The rearrangement uses TRBV5-1 and TRBJ1-1, with D hard to call. The ends were cut back, 3 bases at V and 4 bases at J, with 10 bases in the middle. Germline loops: CDR1 SGHRS, CDR2 YFSETQ. The CDR3 loop spans 13 amino acids. The CDR3 region has the DNA TGCGCCAGCAGCTCGGGTAGCCGCACTGAAGCTTTCTTT. Amino acids: CASSSGSRTEAFF.

Here the CDR3 reads CASSYPGQRETQYF. The CDR3 nucleotides are TGTGCCAGCAGTTATCCGGGACAGAGAGAGACCCAGTACTTC. This chain links TRBV6-1 with TRBJ2-5; TRBD1 matches at 7 bases. The junction had 7 bases not matched to a gene; V was cut back by 5 bases and J by 4 bases. Germline loops: CDR1 MNHNS, CDR2 SASEGT. CDR3 length: 14 residues.

V and J are TRBV5-6 and TRBJ1-1; tentative D call: TRBD1 (6 bases). V was trimmed by 1 base and J by 7 bases, leaving 11 bases between them. Germline loops: CDR1 SGHDT, CDR2 YYEEEE. The CDR3 totals 13 residues. As DNA, the CDR3 is TGTGCCAGCAGCTTGATGAACAGGGATGAAGCTTTCTTT. Translation gives CASSLMNRDEAFF.

The chain uses TRBV5-1 and TRBJ2-1; 7 bases align to TRBD1. CDR1 and CDR2 (germline): SGHRS, YFSETQ. V lost 7 bases to trimming and J lost 4 bases; unmatched junction nucleotides: 11. The CDR3 runs to 15 residues. CDR3 loop: CASGTTGSKYNEQFF. As DNA, the CDR3 is TGCGCCAGCGGTACGACAGGGTCCAAGTACAATGAGCAGTTCTTC.

The chain employs TRBV28 and TRBJ1-3; TRBD1 might be the D (5 bases). Trimming took 4 bases from V and 4 from J, leaving 14 bases between them. Looked up from germline, CDR1 is MDHEN and CDR2 is SYDVKM. The length of the CDR3 is 15 residues. The CDR3 DNA is TGTGCCAGCAGTTCCCCCCAGGGTCCCGGAAACACCATATATTTT. It specifies CASSSPQGPGNTIYF.

V and J are TRBV24-1 and TRBJ1-1, with 9 bases matching TRBD1. V lost 4 bases to trimming and J lost 7 bases; unmatched junction nucleotides: 9. The germline gives CDR1 KGHDR, CDR2 SFDVKD. CDR3 length: 15 amino acids. The CDR3 nucleotides read TGTGCCACCAGTGACCCCGGACAGGGGCAAGGTGAAGCTTTCTTT. It translates to CATSDPGQGQGEAFF.

The rearrangement links TRBV2 to TRBJ1-2; TRBD1 matches at 7 bases. The V gene's germline CDR1 is SNHLY and CDR2 FYNNEI. The CDR3 loop spans 13 amino acids. J lost 7 bases, V lost 6 bases, and 8 bases had no gene match. The CDR3 region is CASRDTGVIGYTF. The CDR3 DNA reads as TGTGCCAGCAGGGACACAGGGGTAATTGGCTACACCTTC.

V and J are TRBV4-3 and TRBJ2-1; 13 bases line up with TRBD2. This CDR3 has 17 residues. Germline assignment: CDR1 LGHNA and CDR2 YSLEER. Losses at the gene ends were 0 bases for V and 9 bases for J; bases not matched to a gene: 8. In nucleotides, the CDR3 is TGCGCCAGCAGCCAAGAAATACTAGCGGGGGGGCCCGGTGAGCAGTTCTTC. Its translation is CASSQEILAGGPGEQFF.

V usage is TRBV5-5 and J usage is TRBJ2-6; D unresolved. From germline, CDR1 is SGHKS and CDR2 YYEKEE (reference sequence). The CDR3 totals 17 residues. V was cut by 2 bases and J by 0 bases, with 12 bases left in between. The CDR3 protein is CASSFLTVTSGANVLTF. CDR3 DNA sequence: TGTGCCAGCAGCTTTCTTACGGTAACCTCTGGGGCCAACGTCCTGACTTTC. Complete variable domain (other parts from reference TRBV5-5 and TRBJ2-6): DAGVTQSPTHLIKTRGQQVTLRCSPISGHKSVSWYQQVLGQGPQFIFQYYEKEERGRGNFPDRFSARQFPNYSSELNVNALLLGDSALYLCASSFLTVTSGANVLTFGAGSRLTVL.

The CDR3 DNA reads as TGTGCCAGCAGTTACCTCGGGACTAGCGGAAAGCAGTTCTTC. Its protein is CASSYLGTSGKQFF. The chain couples TRBV6-6 to TRBJ2-1; TRBD2 agrees at 11 bases. Germline V gives CDR1 MNHNY, CDR2 SVGAGI (reference sequence). With 2 bases clipped from V and 11 bases from J, the junction kept 5 bases outside the gene matches. There are 14 residues in the CDR3.

The J gene is TRBJ2-3, the V gene TRBV5-6; D call uncertain. V lost 5 bases to trimming and J lost 2 bases, with 9 bases between them. Germline CDR1 SGHDT, CDR2 YYEEEE. The length of the CDR3 is 13 residues. The CDR3 DNA is TGTGCCAGCAGTCAGGATTACACAGATACGCAGTATTTT. It yields the protein CASSQDYTDTQYF.

The rearrangement uses TRBV4-2 and TRBJ1-2, with D hard to call. The CDR3 runs to 16 residues. The V end was cut by 0 bases, the J end by 2 bases, with 13 bases between. Germline V lookup: CDR1 LGHNA, CDR2 YNFKEQ. Here the CDR3 DNA reads TGTGCCAGCAGCCAAGATCTAGGGCGGGGAAACTATGGCTACACCTTC. Translated: CASSQDLGRGNYGYTF.

V usage is TRBV4-3 and J usage is TRBJ1-1, with a possible D match to TRBD1 (6 bases). There are 15 residues in the CDR3. Germline values: CDR1 LGHNA, CDR2 YSLEER. Trimming left V 3 bases short and J 4 bases short, with 15 bases between. The CDR3 region is CASSQDDRLGTEAFF. The CDR3 DNA reads TGCGCCAGCAGCCAGGATGACAGGTTGGGCACTGAAGCTTTCTTT.

The chain recombines TRBV5-1 with TRBJ2-7; 8 bases match TRBD1. The V and J ends lost 3 bases and 6 bases, in that order; junction bases with no gene match: 5. In germline, CDR1 is SGHRS, CDR2 YFSETQ. There are 13 residues in the CDR3. The chain's CDR3 is CASSSTGAGEQYF. The DNA for the CDR3 is TGCGCCAGCAGCTCGACAGGGGCGGGCGAGCAGTACTTC.

The chain recombines TRBV7-3 with TRBJ2-2; 11 bases are a match to TRBD1. V shed 5 bases, J shed 3 bases, and the junction held 2 bases outside the gene matches. This CDR3 is built from 15 residues. In germline, CDR1 is SGHTA, CDR2 FQGTGA. Here the CDR3 reads CASSRTGGYTGELFF. DNA for the CDR3: TGTGCCAGCAGCCGGACAGGGGGCTACACCGGGGAGCTGTTTTTT. Complete variable domain (other parts from reference TRBV7-3 and TRBJ2-2): GAGVSQTPSNKVTEKGKYVELRCDPISGHTALYWYRQSLGQGPEFLIYFQGTGAADDSGLPNDRFFAVRPEGSVSTLKIQRTERGDSAVYLCASSRTGGYTGELFFGEGSRLTVL.

The CDR3 region is CASSALTGNGAEAFF. CDR3 nucleotides: TGTGCCAGCAGCGCTTTAACAGGGAATGGTGCTGAAGCTTTCTTT. The chain links TRBV6-5 to TRBJ1-1, with D perhaps matching TRBD1 (6 bases). Germline V gene data show CDR1 as MNHEY and CDR2 as SVGAGI. V lost 6 bases and J 6 bases, leaving 20 bases between the germline ends. The CDR3 consists of 15 residues.

The V gene is TRBV4-3, the J gene TRBJ2-1, with 9 bases identical to TRBD2. V lost 4 bases to trimming and J lost 5 bases; unmatched junction nucleotides: 6. The CDR3 is made up of 15 amino acids. The germline CDR1 and CDR2 sequences are LGHNA and YSLEER. The CDR3 loop is CASSRSGGPNNEQFF. The CDR3 DNA reads TGCGCCAGCAGCCGGAGCGGGGGGCCAAACAATGAGCAGTTCTTC.

The V gene is TRBV20-1, the J gene TRBJ1-5, with a possible D match to TRBD1 (6 bases). Germline V gives CDR1 DFQATT, CDR2 SNEGSKA (reference sequence). V was clipped by 3 bases and J by 5 bases, with 14 bases between them. This CDR3 comprises 14 residues. In nucleotides, the CDR3 is TGCAGTGCTAGTAGGGGACAAGGAGATCAGCCCCAGCATTTT. It yields the protein CSASRGQGDQPQHF.

The chain employs TRBV29-1 and TRBJ1-2; maybe TRBD1 (5 bases). The V gene lost 0 bases and the J gene lost 7 bases, with 15 bases spanning the gap. The CDR3 is 14 residues long. Germline V gene sequence: CDR1 SQVTM, CDR2 ANQGSEA. For the CDR3, the DNA is TGCAGCGTTGAAGAAGCGAAGGGGTGGAGTGGCTACACCTTC. Protein sequence: CSVEEAKGWSGYTF.

The genes are TRBV4-2 and TRBJ2-7; 8 bases map to TRBD2. Germline CDR1 LGHNA, CDR2 YNFKEQ. V lost 5 bases, J lost 2 bases, and 5 bases stayed unmatched. The CDR3 totals 14 residues. The CDR3: CASSDIAGTYEQYF. The CDR3 DNA follows: TGTGCCAGCAGCGATATAGCGGGGACCTACGAGCAGTACTTC.

V and J are TRBV6-6 and TRBJ1-2, with 8 bases fitting TRBD1. Germline V gene lookup returns CDR1 MNHNY and CDR2 SVGAGI (reference sequence). The CDR3 contains 17 residues. V was pared by 5 bases and J by 2 bases, with 13 bases of the junction left unmatched. CDR3 loop: CASSQKPDRVVNYGYTF. CDR3 coding DNA: TGTGCCAGCAGTCAGAAACCGGACAGGGTGGTAAACTATGGCTACACCTTC.

The chain employs TRBV5-1 and TRBJ1-2; 7 bases line up with TRBD1. V gave up 4 bases and J gave up 5 bases; unmatched junction bases: 11. In germline, CDR1 is SGHRS, CDR2 YFSETQ. This CDR3 has 15 residues. In DNA, the CDR3 is TGCGCCAGCAGCCGAACAGGGGAGGTTCTATATGGCTACACCTTC. Translating gives CASSRTGEVLYGYTF.

The V call is TRBV19, the J call TRBJ2-1; tentatively, D is TRBD2 (6 bases). The V gene lost 3 bases and the J gene lost 7 bases, with 13 bases spanning the gap. CDR1 and CDR2 (germline): LNHDA, SQIVND (reference sequence). This CDR3 has 14 residues. The CDR3 reads CASSIRGVRNEQFF. The CDR3 DNA is TGTGCCAGTAGTATTCGCGGGGTCCGTAATGAGCAGTTCTTC.

The chain links TRBV7-9 to TRBJ1-3, with unresolved D. Germline V gene lookup returns CDR1 SEHNR and CDR2 FQNEAQ (reference sequence). This CDR3 has 13 amino acids. Trimming removed 5 bases from V and 4 bases from J, with 9 bases in between. CDR3 sequence (DNA): TGTGCCAGCAGCCGACTTGCCGGAAACACCATATATTTT. Translation gives CASSRLAGNTIYF. The full variable domain, rest sourced from reference TRBV7-9 and TRBJ1-3, is DTGVSQNPRHKITKRGQNVTFRCDPISEHNRLYWYRQTLGQGPEFLTYFQNEAQLEKSRLLSDRFSAERPKGSFSTLEIQRTEQGDSAMYLCASSRLAGNTIYFGEGSWLTVV.

Only one count was recorded for this clone. The CDR3 here is CASSLGAGGYNEQFF. The CDR3 DNA reads TGTGCCAGCAGCTTAGGGGCAGGGGGATACAATGAGCAGTTCTTC. The chain uses TRBV11-2 and TRBJ2-1; 7 nucleotides align to TRBD1. The CDR3 has 15 amino acids. The germline V gene encodes CDR1 SGHAT and CDR2 FQNNGV. V gave up 1 base and J gave up 4 bases; unmatched junction bases: 4.

The V gene is TRBV6-2 or TRBV6-3, the J gene TRBJ2-1, with 8 positions matching TRBD2. The germline CDR1 and CDR2 sequences are MNHEY and SVGEGT. Losses at the gene ends were 6 bases for V and 13 bases for J; bases not matched to a gene: 11. The CDR3 loop spans 13 amino acids. The CDR3 sequence is CASSLSVGGAQFF. The DNA of the CDR3 is TGTGCCAGCAGCCTTTCGGTCGGGGGGGCTCAGTTCTTC.

The J gene is TRBJ1-1, the V gene TRBV6-1; maybe TRBD1 (5 bases). Deletions cut 1 base from V and 1 base from J, with 16 bases between. CDR3 size: 17 residues. Germline CDR1 MNHNS, CDR2 SASEGT. This chain's CDR3 is CASSEVGGGVGNTEAFF. CDR3 nucleotide sequence: TGTGCCAGCAGTGAAGTTGGGGGAGGGGTAGGGAACACTGAAGCTTTCTTT.